The clone carrying this T cell receptor (beta chain) was recorded once. As yet, its antigen is unknown. This entry belongs to a study of blood T cells in healthy people across ages. Trimming shortened V by 4 bases and J by 4 bases, and 16 bases separated the two germline ends. Germline CDR1 is MNHEY and CDR2 is SMNVEV (reference sequence). The CDR3 runs to 15 residues. Together with a sample-barcoded 5' primer, a J-beta primer mix was included in a second PCR lasting roughly 6 to 12 cycles. The template-switch adaptor, which had 12 random nucleotides, put a tag on each cDNA molecule. Each CDR3 protein is one row after TCRdb ran MiXCR on the 5' RACE reads. The data hold 850,000 to 1,000,000 distinct CDR3 sequences, with roughly 51% observed a single time. Study-wide results and caveats: Higher diversity, along with more naive CD4+ cells, distinguished long-lived donors from aged donors. With naive T cell percentage, TCR beta diversity showed a strong correlation.

This rearrangement joins TRBV27 to TRBJ1-2; maybe TRBD1 (5 bases). This clonotype was obtained from a woman aged 60-75 years in good health. Sequenced sample: blood. The CDR3, as DNA: TGTGCCAGCAGTTGGGGGGGTGGGGGTGGCTATGGCTACACCTTC. Its protein product is CASSWGGGGGYGYTF.